This section outlines one TCR beta chain sequence together with its context. Its specificity is unknown. Profiled with immunoSEQ multiplex PCR; TCRdb holds only in-frame clones, not every one. The sample consists of more than 25,000 clones, roughly 80% of them appearing once. CDR1 SGHTS and CDR2 YDEGEE come from the germline V gene. Between the trimmed V and J ends, which lost 5 bases and 2 bases, there was a span of 22 bases. This CDR3 is 17 amino acids long. The data are from a study of neoadjuvant anti-PD-1 for oral cavity cancer. Study-wide background: Patients mostly received three to four biweekly nivolumab doses at 3 mg/kg before surgery. Non-progressing patients received a fourth nivolumab dose near day 43, then surgery on days 50-56.

Study outcomes and limitations: Each response group had just a few patients in TCR analyses.

The time point was: after neoadjuvant nivolumab, at surgical resection. This sample comprised PBMCs, obtained after nivolumab (anti-PD-1) treatment. The gene calls are TRBV5-8 and TRBJ2-5, with D possibly matching TRBD1 (6 bases). The source is a person between 40 and 79 years old with oral cavity squamous cell carcinoma. Here the CDR3 DNA reads TGTGCCAGCAGTACAGGGTTTTCGAGAGTGGGGCAAGAGACCCAGTACTTC. Encoded protein: CASSTGFSRVGQETQYF.